The 12 T cell receptor beta chains reported below all come from one sample, sequenced in a study of CD8+ T cells in alopecia areata. cDNA serving as the sequencing template came from extracted, reverse transcribed RNA. Repertoires were generated with immunoSEQ multiplex PCR, while TCRdb's copy carries only in-frame clones and drops some. The sample consists of 95,000 to 110,000 clones, around three fifths of them appearing once. Sequencing was carried out using CD4+ T cells sorted from blood. Every receptor here comes from a human donor in good health.

The rearrangement joins TRBV6-6 to TRBJ1-1; 9 bases align to TRBD1. Losses at the gene ends were 3 bases for V and 6 bases for J; bases not matched to a gene: 8. Germline lookup yields CDR1 MNHNY and CDR2 SVGAGI (reference sequence). The CDR3 extends over 15 amino acids. CDR3 protein: CASSYAGQGGPEAFF. Written as DNA, the CDR3 is TGTGCCAGCAGTTATGCGGGACAGGGAGGACCTGAAGCTTTCTTT.

This CDR3 is CAWSTSAGTRSGELFF. The CDR3 region has the DNA TGTGCCTGGAGTACATCTGCCGGGACCCGATCTGGGGAGCTGTTTTTT. The chain joins TRBV30 to TRBJ2-2; D assignment may be TRBD1 or TRBD2 (5 bases each). There are 16 residues in the CDR3. The ends were cut back, 2 bases at V and 8 bases at J, with 21 bases in the middle. Germline V gene lookup returns CDR1 GTSNPN and CDR2 SVGIG (reference sequence).

V is TRBV29-1 and J is TRBJ2-5; TRBD2 agrees at 7 bases. Germline V gene sequence: CDR1 SQVTM, CDR2 ANQGSEA. The CDR3 extends over 13 amino acids. The V segment lost 4 bases and the J segment 4 bases; nucleotides outside the gene matches: 6. The CDR3, as DNA: TGCAGCGTTGGTTATGGGGAGGGAGAGACCCAGTACTTC. Its translation: CSVGYGEGETQYF.

The chain combines TRBV21-1 with TRBJ2-1; TRBD2 is the table's D call, not checked against the DNA. TRBV21-1 is classified as a pseudogene. The CDR3 contains 16 residues. The CDR3 DNA sequence: TGTGCCAGCAGCCCTCTTTCGGGACTAGCGGACAATGAGCAGTTCTTC. It specifies CASSPLSGLADNEQFF.

The V call is TRBV18, the J call TRBJ2-5, with TRBD1 matching 7 bases. Trimming took 3 bases from V and 4 from J; bases not matched to a gene: 5. The CDR3 covers 14 residues. Germline assignment: CDR1 KGHSH and CDR2 LQKENI. In DNA form, the CDR3 reads TGTGCCAGCTCACCCTCGACAGGGTCAGAGACCCAGTACTTC. It encodes CASSPSTGSETQYF.

The chain joins TRBV29-1 to TRBJ2-1; 11 positions agree with TRBD2. The CDR3 totals 14 residues. With V trimmed by 6 bases and J by 4 bases, 5 bases remained unmatched. Germline loops: CDR1 SQVTM, CDR2 ANQGSEA. CDR3 nucleotides: TGCAGCGTATTTAGCGGGGGGGCTTACAATGAGCAGTTCTTC. It encodes CSVFSGGAYNEQFF.

V and J are TRBV5-1 and TRBJ2-5, with TRBD1 matching over 9 bases. Germline V lookup: CDR1 SGHRS, CDR2 YFSETQ. V shed 4 bases and J 3 bases; nucleotides not matched to a gene: 1. The CDR3 totals 13 residues. CDR3 nucleotide sequence: TGCGCCAGCAGCCGGACAGGGGAAGAGACCCAGTACTTC. Its translation is CASSRTGEETQYF.

The chain carries TRBV2 and TRBJ1-2; D possibly corresponds to TRBD1 (6 bases). Germline V gene sequence: CDR1 SNHLY, CDR2 FYNNEI. V was cut by 7 bases and J by 3 bases, with 18 bases left in between. This CDR3 comprises 15 residues. Here the CDR3 reads CASNTNRASDYGYTF. CDR3 coding DNA: TGTGCCAGCAACACAAACAGGGCGTCCGACTATGGCTACACCTTC.

This clone was counted once. CDR3 loop: CAWNVGTGSNQPQHF. CDR3 coding DNA: TGTGCCTGGAATGTAGGGACAGGGAGCAATCAGCCCCAGCATTTT. The gene calls are TRBV30 and TRBJ1-5; 9 bases agree with TRBD1. The CDR3 is made up of 15 amino acids. V lost 4 bases to trimming and J lost 1 base; unmatched junction nucleotides: 5. From germline, CDR1 is GTSNPN and CDR2 SVGIG (reference sequence).

This clone has only a few counts. The chain is built from TRBV6-6 and TRBJ1-1, with D tentatively TRBD1 (5 bases). This CDR3 has 13 amino acids. CDR1 and CDR2 (germline): MNHNY, SVGAGI (reference sequence). V lost 7 bases and J lost 3, with 12 bases in between. CDR3 sequence reads: CASNPGRHTEAFF. The DNA for the CDR3 is TGTGCCAGCAACCCGGGACGCCACACTGAAGCTTTCTTT.

The gene calls are TRBV30 and TRBJ1-6, with no clear D. Germline CDR1 and CDR2: GTSNPN and SVGIG (reference sequence). Trimming pared 2 bases from V and 10 bases from J, leaving 12 bases between. The CDR3 contains 13 residues. The CDR3 nucleotides read TGTGCCTGGAGTATGGGTATCAACTCACCCCTCCACTTT. It encodes CAWSMGINSPLHF.

The J gene is TRBJ2-5, the V gene TRBV29-1, with TRBD2 as a possible D gene (6 bases). CDR3 length: 13 residues. Trimming pared 1 base from V and 5 bases from J, leaving 11 bases between. Looked up from germline, CDR1 is SQVTM and CDR2 is ANQGSEA. The CDR3 DNA sequence: TGCAGCGTTGAAGTTGGTGGAGGGGAGACCCAGTACTTC. This translates into CSVEVGGGETQYF.